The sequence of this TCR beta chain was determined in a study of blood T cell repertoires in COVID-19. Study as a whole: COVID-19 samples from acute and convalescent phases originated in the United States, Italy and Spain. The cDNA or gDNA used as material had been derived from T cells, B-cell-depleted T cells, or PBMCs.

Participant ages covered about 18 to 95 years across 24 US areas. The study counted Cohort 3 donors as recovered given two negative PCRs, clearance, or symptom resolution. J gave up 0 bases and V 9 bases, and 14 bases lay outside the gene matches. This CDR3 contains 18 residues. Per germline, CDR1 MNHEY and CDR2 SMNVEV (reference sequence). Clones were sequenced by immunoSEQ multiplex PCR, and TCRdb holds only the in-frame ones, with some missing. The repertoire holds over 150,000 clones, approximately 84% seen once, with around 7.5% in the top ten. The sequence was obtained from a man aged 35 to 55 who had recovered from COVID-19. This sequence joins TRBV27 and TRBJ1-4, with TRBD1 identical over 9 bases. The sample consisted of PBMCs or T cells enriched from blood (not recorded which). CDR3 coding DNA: TGTGCCAGTCACCCCGGACAGGGGTCTTGGTCAACTAATGAAAAACTGTTTTTT. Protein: CASHPGQGSWSTNEKLFF.